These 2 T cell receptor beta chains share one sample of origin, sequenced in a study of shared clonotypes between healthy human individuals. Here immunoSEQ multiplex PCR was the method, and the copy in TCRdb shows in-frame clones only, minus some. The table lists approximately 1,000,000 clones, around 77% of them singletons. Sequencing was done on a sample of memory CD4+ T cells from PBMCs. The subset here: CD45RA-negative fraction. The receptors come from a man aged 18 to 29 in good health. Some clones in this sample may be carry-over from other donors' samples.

CDR3 nucleotides: TGTGCCACCTATCCAGGACAGGGCACTAAGAACACTGAAGCTTTCTTT. Its translation is CATYPGQGTKNTEAFF. The V and J genes are TRBV19 and TRBJ1-1, with 8 bases aligning to TRBD1. Germline loops: CDR1 LNHDA, CDR2 SQIVND (reference sequence). With 10 bases clipped from V and 1 base from J, the junction kept 14 bases outside the gene matches. This CDR3 spans 16 amino acids.

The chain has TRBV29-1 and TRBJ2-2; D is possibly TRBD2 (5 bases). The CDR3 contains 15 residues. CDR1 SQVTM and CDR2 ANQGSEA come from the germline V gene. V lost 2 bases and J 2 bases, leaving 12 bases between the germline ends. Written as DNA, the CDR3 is TGCAGCGTTGAACCAGCGGAAATTAACACCGGGGAGCTGTTTTTT. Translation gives CSVEPAEINTGELFF.